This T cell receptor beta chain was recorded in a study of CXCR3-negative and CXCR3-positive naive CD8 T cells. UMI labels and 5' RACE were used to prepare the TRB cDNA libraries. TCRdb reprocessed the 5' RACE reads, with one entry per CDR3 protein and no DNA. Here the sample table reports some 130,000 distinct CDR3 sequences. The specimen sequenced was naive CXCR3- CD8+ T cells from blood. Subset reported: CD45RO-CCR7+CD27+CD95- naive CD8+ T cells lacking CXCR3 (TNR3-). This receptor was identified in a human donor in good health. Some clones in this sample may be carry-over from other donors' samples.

Here the CDR3 reads CASRSTGVEQYF. This chain joins TRBV7-9 and TRBJ2-7; with no DNA, the TCRdb D assignment of TRBD1 cannot be verified. Germline CDR1 SEHNR, CDR2 FQNEAQ (reference sequence). The CDR3 contains 12 residues.